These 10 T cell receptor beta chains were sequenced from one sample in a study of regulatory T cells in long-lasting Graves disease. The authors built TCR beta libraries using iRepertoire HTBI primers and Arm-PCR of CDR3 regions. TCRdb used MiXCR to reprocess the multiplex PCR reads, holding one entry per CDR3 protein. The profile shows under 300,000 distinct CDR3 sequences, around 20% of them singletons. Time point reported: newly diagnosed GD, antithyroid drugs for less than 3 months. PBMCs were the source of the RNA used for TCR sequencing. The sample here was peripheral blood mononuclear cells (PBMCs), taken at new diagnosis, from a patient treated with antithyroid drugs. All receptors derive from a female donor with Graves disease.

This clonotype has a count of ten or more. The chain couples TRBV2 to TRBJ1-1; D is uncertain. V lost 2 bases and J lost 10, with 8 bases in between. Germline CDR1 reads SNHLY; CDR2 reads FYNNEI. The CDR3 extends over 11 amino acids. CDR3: CASSEIGRAFF. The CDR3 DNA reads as TGTGCCAGCAGTGAAATTGGGAGAGCTTTCTTT.

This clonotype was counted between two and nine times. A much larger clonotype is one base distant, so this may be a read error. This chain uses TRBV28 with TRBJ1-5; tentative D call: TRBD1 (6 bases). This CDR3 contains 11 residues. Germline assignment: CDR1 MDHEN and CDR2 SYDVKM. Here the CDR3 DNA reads TGTACCTCAGGGGGCAATCAGCCCCAGCATTTT. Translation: CTSGGNQPQHF.

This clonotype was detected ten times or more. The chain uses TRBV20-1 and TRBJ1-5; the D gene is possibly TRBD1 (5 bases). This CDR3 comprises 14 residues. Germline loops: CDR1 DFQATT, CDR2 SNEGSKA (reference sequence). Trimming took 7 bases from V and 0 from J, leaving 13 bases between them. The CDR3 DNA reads TGCAGTGGGGCGGGGCATTATAGCAATCAGCCCCAGCATTTT. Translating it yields CSGAGHYSNQPQHF.

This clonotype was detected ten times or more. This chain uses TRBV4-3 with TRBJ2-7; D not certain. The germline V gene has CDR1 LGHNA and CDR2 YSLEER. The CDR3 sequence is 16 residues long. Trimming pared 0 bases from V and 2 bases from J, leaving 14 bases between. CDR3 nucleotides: TGCGCCAGCAGCCAAGAGTACAGCCCTCTCACCTACGAGCAGTACTTC. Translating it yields CASSQEYSPLTYEQYF.

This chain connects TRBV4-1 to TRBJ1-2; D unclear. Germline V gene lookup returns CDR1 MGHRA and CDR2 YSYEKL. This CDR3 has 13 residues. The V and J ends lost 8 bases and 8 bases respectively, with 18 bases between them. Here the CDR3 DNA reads TGCGCCAGCGGGCAAGGAATGGTGGGGGGCTACACCTTC. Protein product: CASGQGMVGGYTF.

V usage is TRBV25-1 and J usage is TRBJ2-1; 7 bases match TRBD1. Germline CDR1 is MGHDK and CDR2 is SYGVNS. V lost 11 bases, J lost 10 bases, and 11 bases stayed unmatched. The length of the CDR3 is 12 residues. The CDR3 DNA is TGTGCCGGTAGCAGGGGGAAGGGAGAGCAGTTCTTC. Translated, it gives CAGSRGKGEQFF. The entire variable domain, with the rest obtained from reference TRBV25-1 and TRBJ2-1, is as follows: EADIYQTPRYLVIGTGKKITLECSQTMGHDKMYWYQQDPGMELHLIHYSYGVNSTEKGDLSSESTVSRIRTEHFPLTLESARPSHTSQYLCAGSRGKGEQFFGPGTRLTVL.

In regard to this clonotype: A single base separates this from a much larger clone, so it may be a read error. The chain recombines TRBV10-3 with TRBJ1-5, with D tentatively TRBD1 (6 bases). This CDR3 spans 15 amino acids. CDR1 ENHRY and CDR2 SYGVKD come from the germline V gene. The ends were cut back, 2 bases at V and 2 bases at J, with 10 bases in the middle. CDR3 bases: TGTGCCATCAGTGAGCGCAGGGGTGGCAATCAGCCCCAGCATTTT. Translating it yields CAISERRGGNQPQHF.

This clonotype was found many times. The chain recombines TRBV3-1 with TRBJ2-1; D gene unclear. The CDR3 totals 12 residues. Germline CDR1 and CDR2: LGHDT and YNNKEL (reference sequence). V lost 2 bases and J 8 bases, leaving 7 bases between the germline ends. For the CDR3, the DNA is TGTGCCAGCAGCCAATTGTGGGATGAGCAGTTCTTC. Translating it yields CASSQLWDEQFF.

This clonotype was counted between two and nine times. CDR3 nucleotide sequence: TGCAGTGCTAGGTGGGGGCATAACTATGGCTACACCTTC. This gives the protein CSARWGHNYGYTF. The J gene is TRBJ1-2, the V gene TRBV20-1; D is possibly TRBD1 (6 bases). Trimming pared 3 bases from V and 1 base from J, leaving 9 bases between. Germline CDR1 reads DFQATT; CDR2 reads SNEGSKA (reference sequence). This CDR3 has 13 amino acids.

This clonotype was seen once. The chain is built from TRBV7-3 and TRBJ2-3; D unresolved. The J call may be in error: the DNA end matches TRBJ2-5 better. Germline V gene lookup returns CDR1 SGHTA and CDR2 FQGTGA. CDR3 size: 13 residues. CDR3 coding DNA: TGTGCCAGCAGCCTGAATCTACATGGAACCCAGTACTTC. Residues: CASSLNLHGTQYF.